The TCR beta chain under discussion was sequenced for a study of early T cells in non-severe SARS-CoV-2 infection. At the level of the study: RNA in bulk from unsorted whole blood was sequenced, and chains were unpaired. Study observations and caveats: A preference for anti-spike CD8 responses marked VDJdb matching, which missed private and CD4 specificities.

A few counts support this clonotype. Its antigen is still unknown. CDR1 and CDR2 (germline): SGHTA, FQGNSA. This CDR3 has 15 residues. Trimming at V came to 2 bases and at J to 4 bases, leaving 4 bases not matched to a gene. Attachment of unique molecular identifiers was made to individual cDNA molecules. TCRdb analysed the 5' RACE reads with MiXCR anew, one entry per CDR3 protein. The sample lists 95,000 to 150,000 distinct CDR3 sequences; under 15% were seen once. The sample comprised whole blood. This chain connects TRBV7-2 to TRBJ2-1, with 8 nucleotides matching TRBD2. This TCR derives from an adult who was a healthcare worker with PCR-confirmed SARS-CoV-2 infection or an uninfected control (not recorded which). As DNA, the CDR3 is TGTGCCAGCAGCTTATTAGCGGGGACGTACAATGAGCAGTTCTTC. Protein product: CASSLLAGTYNEQFF.